The 13 T cell receptor beta chains in this list originate from one sample, sequenced in a study of vaccination and CD4 T cells after COVID-19. Treatment given: roughly 10-day PBMC culture with coronavirus spike peptide pools or control peptides (ViraFEST assay). These receptors lack a known antigen. The study sequenced cultured CD4+ T cell DNA using the Oncomine TCR Beta short-read assay. TCRdb passed the PCR reads through MiXCR, listing each CDR3 protein once. This table holds about 25,000 distinct CDR3 sequences, around two fifths found once. Sequenced material: CD4+ T cells from blood, cultured in vitro. These receptors were obtained from a human donor who had recovered from COVID-19.

The rearrangement links TRBV18 to TRBJ2-6; D gene ambiguous. V lost 2 bases and J lost 0, with 5 bases in between. Germline lookup yields CDR1 KGHSH and CDR2 LQKENI. The CDR3 extends over 15 amino acids. CDR3: CASSPGSSGANVLTF. The CDR3 DNA reads as TGTGCCAGCTCACCAGGAAGCTCTGGGGCCAACGTCCTGACTTTC.

V usage is TRBV20-1 and J usage is TRBJ2-7; D remains ambiguous. The CDR3 runs 12 residues. Germline V lookup: CDR1 DFQATT, CDR2 SNEGSKA (reference sequence). Trimming took 1 base from V and 7 from J, leaving 11 bases between them. CDR3 region: CSARVRAGEQYF. The DNA for the CDR3 is TGCAGTGCTAGAGTACGGGCCGGGGAGCAGTACTTC.

The genes are TRBV18 and TRBJ1-1; no firm D call. V lost 1 base to trimming and J lost 5 bases, with 14 bases between them. The CDR3 runs to 15 residues. Germline CDR1 is KGHSH and CDR2 is LQKENI. The CDR3 loop reads CASSPQTGDRTEAFF. CDR3 nucleotides: TGTGCCAGCTCACCACAGACCGGCGATCGGACTGAAGCTTTCTTT.

The rearrangement uses TRBV2 and TRBJ1-6; the D is unclear. The CDR3 consists of 12 residues. CDR1 and CDR2 (germline): SNHLY, FYNNEI. The V end was cut by 4 bases, the J end by 10 bases, with 8 bases between. The CDR3 loop is CASSGWGSPLHF. CDR3 nucleotide sequence: TGTGCCAGCAGTGGGTGGGGATCACCCCTCCACTTT.

In this sample, this clonotype turned up once. The genes are TRBV6-2 or TRBV6-3 and TRBJ2-7; 7 bases are shared with TRBD2. The trim removed 0 bases at V and 13 bases at J, leaving 12 bases unmatched. CDR1 is MNHEY and CDR2 is SVGEGT in the germline V gene. The CDR3 spans 14 residues. This CDR3 is CASSYSRLAQIAYF. In DNA form, the CDR3 reads TGTGCCAGCAGTTACTCGAGACTAGCCCAAATTGCCTACTTC.

The rearrangement joins TRBV21-1 to TRBJ2-5; TRBD2, the table's D call, lacks a check against the DNA. TRBV21-1 is a documented pseudogene. The CDR3 is 15 amino acids. CDR3 region: CASSKERSSMETQYF. CDR3 nucleotide sequence: TGTGCCAGCAGCAAAGAGCGGAGCTCCATGGAGACCCAGTACTTC.

V and J are TRBV7-8 and TRBJ2-2, with TRBD1 as a possible D gene (5 bases). The CDR3 spans 15 residues. Trimming took 5 bases from V and 1 from J, leaving 11 bases between them. In germline, CDR1 is SGHVS, CDR2 FQNEAQ. CDR3 DNA: TGTGCCAGCAGCAAAGAACAGGAGAACACCGGGGAGCTGTTTTTT. The encoded protein is CASSKEQENTGELFF.

The rearrangement uses TRBV28 and TRBJ2-7; 13 bases match TRBD2. V dropped 3 bases and J dropped 3; count of bases not matched to a gene: 5. CDR3 length equals 16 residues. CDR1 and CDR2 from the germline V gene are MDHEN and SYDVKM. The CDR3 loop is CASSLSGTSGNYEQYF. CDR3 sequence (DNA): TGTGCCAGCAGTTTGTCGGGGACTAGCGGGAACTACGAGCAGTACTTC.

The chain recombines TRBV7-3 with TRBJ2-5; possible D gene TRBD1, 5 bases. The ends were cut back, 5 bases at V and 4 bases at J, with 11 bases in the middle. The V gene's germline CDR1 is SGHTA and CDR2 FQGTGA. The CDR3 consists of 13 residues. The CDR3 region is CASSTRQSETQYF. In DNA, the CDR3 is TGTGCCAGCAGCACCAGACAGTCAGAGACCCAGTACTTC. Filled out from reference TRBV7-3 and TRBJ2-5, the complete variable domain reads GAGVSQTPSNKVTEKGKYVELRCDPISGHTALYWYRQSLGQGPEFLIYFQGTGAADDSGLPNDRFFAVRPEGSVSTLKIQRTERGDSAVYLCASSTRQSETQYFGPGTRLLVL.

The rearrangement uses TRBV20-1 and TRBJ1-2, with TRBD1 as a possible D gene (5 bases). Deletions cut 5 bases from V and 4 bases from J, with 14 bases between. The germline gives CDR1 DFQATT, CDR2 SNEGSKA (reference sequence). There are 13 residues in the CDR3. DNA for the CDR3: TGCAGTGCTTTAGTGGAGGGGACCTATGGCTACACCTTC. It translates to CSALVEGTYGYTF.

There are a few counts of this clonotype. The chain is built from TRBV7-9 and TRBJ1-6, with D uncertain. The CDR3 consists of 14 residues. V was cut by 1 base and J by 10 bases, with 11 bases left in between. Germline loops: CDR1 SEHNR, CDR2 FQNEAQ (reference sequence). The CDR3 reads CASSLEDPVSPLHF. In nucleotides, the CDR3 is TGTGCCAGCAGCTTAGAGGACCCAGTCTCACCCCTCCACTTT. The entire variable domain, with the rest obtained from reference TRBV7-9 and TRBJ1-6, is as follows: DTGVSQNPRHKITKRGQNVTFRCDPISEHNRLYWYRQTLGQGPEFLTYFQNEAQLEKSRLLSDRFSAERPKGSFSTLEIQRTEQGDSAMYLCASSLEDPVSPLHFGNGTRLTVT.

A remark on this clonotype: The missing conserved phenylalanine or tryptophan at the end of this CDR3 makes a read error likely. The chain couples TRBV20-1 to TRBJ2-3; 7 nucleotides line up with TRBD1. The length of the CDR3 is 15 residues. The J segment lost 7 bases and the V segment lost 0 bases, leaving 10 bases of the junction unmatched. The germline gives CDR1 DFQATT, CDR2 SNEGSKA (reference sequence). CDR3 residues: CSARDVGGSFNTQYS. In DNA form, the CDR3 reads TGCAGTGCTAGAGACGTAGGGGGCAGTTTTAATACGCAGTATTCT.

The chain is built from TRBV7-2 and TRBJ2-3; maybe TRBD2 (7 bases). CDR3 size: 16 residues. Germline V gene lookup returns CDR1 SGHTA and CDR2 FQGNSA. With 5 bases removed from V and 2 bases from J, the gap between germline ends came to 17 bases. CDR3 amino acids: CASSPARGGDTDTQYF. CDR3 sequence (DNA): TGTGCCAGCAGCCCGGCCAGGGGAGGGGACACAGATACGCAGTATTTT.